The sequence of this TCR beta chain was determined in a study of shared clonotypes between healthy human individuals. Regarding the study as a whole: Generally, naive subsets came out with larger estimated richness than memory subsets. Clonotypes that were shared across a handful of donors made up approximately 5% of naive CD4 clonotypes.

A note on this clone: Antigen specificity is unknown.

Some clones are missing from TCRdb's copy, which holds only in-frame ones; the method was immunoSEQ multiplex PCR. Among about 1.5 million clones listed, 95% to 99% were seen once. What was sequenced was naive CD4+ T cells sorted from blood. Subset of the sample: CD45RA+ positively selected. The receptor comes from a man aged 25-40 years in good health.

The CDR3 region is CASSPINLDTGELFF. For the CDR3, the DNA is TGTGCCAGCAGCCCCATCAATTTGGACACCGGGGAGCTGTTTTTT. The chain links TRBV7-2 to TRBJ2-2, with no clear D. V lost 5 bases and J lost 3, with 13 bases in between. Germline V gene lookup returns CDR1 SGHTA and CDR2 FQGNSA. The CDR3 has 15 residues. Combining the CDR3 with reference TRBV7-2 and TRBJ2-2 gives the whole variable domain GAGVSQSPSNKVTEKGKDVELRCDPISGHTALYWYRQSLGQGLEFLIYFQGNSAPDKSGLPSDRFSAERTGGSVSTLTIQRTQQEDSAVYLCASSPINLDTGELFFGEGSRLTVL.